Presented here are 26 T cell receptor beta chains from one specimen sequenced in a study of blood T cells in healthy people across ages. A sample-barcoded 5' primer and a J-beta primer mix were used in a second PCR of roughly 6 to 11 cycles. TCRdb called the 5' RACE reads again in MiXCR, with one record for every CDR3 protein. Counted here are about 680,000 distinct CDR3 sequences, 49% occurring once; the ten biggest clones make up roughly 34%. Sequenced material: blood. These receptors were obtained from a woman in her sixties in good health.

There are many counts of this clonotype. This sequence joins TRBV4-1 and TRBJ1-2; possibly TRBD1 for D (5 bases). Germline V gives CDR1 MGHRA, CDR2 YSYEKL. Trimming shortened V by 4 bases and J by 4 bases, and 16 bases separated the two germline ends. CDR3 length: 15 residues. The CDR3 DNA follows: TGCGCCAGCAGCCTCGCGGGGGGGTCGACCTATGGCTACACCTTC. Protein product: CASSLAGGSTYGYTF.

The chain has TRBV7-8 and TRBJ2-3, with D possibly matching TRBD1 (5 bases). The ends were cut back, 3 bases at V and 8 bases at J, with 9 bases in the middle. The V gene's germline CDR1 is SGHVS and CDR2 FQNEAQ. This CDR3 has 12 amino acids. CDR3 sequence reads: CASSFPQGTQYF. The CDR3 DNA reads TGTGCCAGCAGCTTTCCCCAGGGTACGCAGTATTTT.

The genes are TRBV4-2 and TRBJ2-1, with D unclear. CDR3 length equals 13 residues. CDR1 LGHNA and CDR2 YNFKEQ come from the germline V gene. Trimming left V 1 base short and J 9 bases short, with 10 bases between. CDR3 sequence reads: CASSQVMVGEQFF. CDR3 coding DNA: TGTGCCAGCAGCCAAGTAATGGTTGGTGAGCAGTTCTTC.

In this sample, this clonotype turned up many times. The genes are TRBV4-3 and TRBJ2-7; 12 bases align to TRBD2. The CDR3 loop spans 15 amino acids. Trimming cost V 3 bases and J 2 bases; bases outside gene matches: 2. Germline V gives CDR1 LGHNA, CDR2 YSLEER. This CDR3 reads CASSHLAGGTYEQYF. CDR3 nucleotide sequence: TGCGCCAGCAGCCACCTAGCGGGAGGGACCTACGAGCAGTACTTC.

This clonotype occurred many times. The chain employs TRBV29-1 and TRBJ2-7; D is uncertain. Germline V CDR1 and CDR2: SQVTM, ANQGSEA. Trimming removed 4 bases from V and 0 bases from J, with 10 bases in between. The CDR3 length is 13 residues. Here the CDR3 DNA reads TGCAGCGTTGGGGAACGGCCCTCCTACGAGCAGTACTTC. Translation gives CSVGERPSYEQYF.

The chain recombines TRBV5-1 with TRBJ2-5, with a weak D call TRBD2 (6 bases). Germline-derived CDR1 and CDR2 are SGHRS and YFSETQ. The CDR3 extends over 13 amino acids. V was trimmed by 4 bases and J by 2 bases, leaving 9 bases between them. The CDR3 sequence is CASSKGRQETQYF. The CDR3 bases are TGCGCCAGCAGCAAGGGGAGGCAAGAGACCCAGTACTTC.

The rearrangement joins TRBV20-1 to TRBJ2-5; no clear D. The germline V gene has CDR1 DFQATT and CDR2 SNEGSKA (reference sequence). Trimming took off 5 bases at V and 4 bases at J, with 11 bases between the two ends. The CDR3 sequence is 12 residues long. The DNA of the CDR3 is TGCAGTGCTGGGCCAGGAATAGAGACCCAGTACTTC. Its protein product is CSAGPGIETQYF.

This clonotype was observed a handful of times. The V gene is TRBV7-3, the J gene TRBJ1-2; D not resolved. V was trimmed by 5 bases and J by 4 bases, leaving 11 bases between them. The CDR3 consists of 13 residues. CDR1 and CDR2 (germline): SGHTA, FQGTGA. CDR3 in amino acids: CASSVNLGYGYTF. CDR3 DNA sequence: TGTGCCAGCAGCGTGAATCTAGGCTATGGCTACACCTTC.

The chain carries TRBV25-1 and TRBJ2-7; no clear D. V was shortened by 7 bases and J by 5 bases, with 15 bases between the two germline ends. CDR3 length: 13 amino acids. Germline V gene lookup returns CDR1 MGHDK and CDR2 SYGVNS. The CDR3, as DNA: TGTGCCAGCACCACCCTGGACCGAAACGAGCAGTACTTC. This sequence encodes CASTTLDRNEQYF.

The V call is TRBV15, the J call TRBJ2-3; the D is unclear. Trimming left V 0 bases short and J 2 bases short, with 3 bases between. The CDR3 runs to 13 residues. Germline V gives CDR1 LNHNV, CDR2 YYDKDF (reference sequence). The CDR3 region is CATSRDPTDTQYF. DNA for the CDR3: TGTGCCACCAGCAGAGATCCCACAGATACGCAGTATTTT. The whole variable domain, remainder taken from reference TRBV15 and TRBJ2-3, is DAMVIQNPRYQVTQFGKPVTLSCSQTLNHNVMYWYQQKSSQAPKLLFHYYDKDFNNEADTPDNFQSRRPNTSFCFLDIRSPGLGDTAMYLCATSRDPTDTQYFGPGTRLTVL.

A few counts support this clonotype. This chain links TRBV5-1 with TRBJ1-2; 9 bases align to TRBD1. J was trimmed by 7 bases and V by 4 bases; bases with no gene match: 5. Germline values: CDR1 SGHRS, CDR2 YFSETQ. The CDR3 covers 13 residues. For the CDR3, the DNA is TGCGCCAGCAGCGGGGACAGGGATGGTGGCTACACCTTC. This sequence encodes CASSGDRDGGYTF.

This CDR3 is CASSLDIHLYEQYF. CDR3 nucleotide sequence: TGCGCCAGCAGCCTGGACATACACCTCTACGAGCAGTACTTC. The chain employs TRBV5-1 and TRBJ2-7, with D perhaps matching TRBD1 (5 bases). CDR1 is SGHRS, CDR2 YFSETQ, per germline. V was shortened by 4 bases and J by 3 bases, with 14 bases between the two germline ends. CDR3 length: 14 residues.

The rearrangement links TRBV12-3 or TRBV12-4 to TRBJ2-1; TRBD2 matches 10 bases. The trim removed 2 bases at V and 6 bases at J, leaving 1 base unmatched. This CDR3 has 14 residues. This chain's CDR3 is CASSLLAGANEQFF. The CDR3 DNA follows: TGTGCCAGCAGTTTACTAGCGGGAGCCAATGAGCAGTTCTTC.

This clonotype was counted only a few times. This CDR3 is CSARDPRVSSYEQYF. CDR3 nucleotide sequence: TGCAGTGCTAGAGACCCCAGGGTTAGCTCCTACGAGCAGTACTTC. J is TRBJ2-7 and V is TRBV20-1, with a tentative D call TRBD1 (5 bases). This CDR3 contains 15 residues. The germline V gene has CDR1 DFQATT and CDR2 SNEGSKA (reference sequence). V dropped 0 bases and J dropped 0 bases, with 12 bases sitting between them.

The rearrangement uses TRBV7-2 and TRBJ1-6; D might be TRBD1 (6 bases). Germline V gene data show CDR1 as SGHTA and CDR2 as FQGNSA. The CDR3 is 14 amino acids. Trimming stripped 6 bases from V and 9 bases from J, with 15 bases between. The CDR3 region is CASRNQGLGSPLHF. CDR3 DNA sequence: TGTGCCAGCAGAAATCAGGGGTTAGGTTCACCCCTCCACTTT.

The V call is TRBV7-3, the J call TRBJ2-1, with 9 bases aligning to TRBD2. Germline V gene sequence: CDR1 SGHTA, CDR2 FQGTGA. After removal of 5 bases from V and 8 bases from J, the junction contained 7 bases not matched to a gene. The CDR3 length is 14 residues. CDR3 sequence: CASSLSGRLDEQFF. The CDR3 DNA reads as TGTGCCAGCAGCCTCAGCGGGAGGCTCGATGAGCAGTTCTTC.

This chain connects TRBV11-2 to TRBJ1-2, with a weak D call TRBD1 (5 bases). Germline V gives CDR1 SGHAT, CDR2 FQNNGV. Trimming stripped 5 bases from V and 6 bases from J, with 10 bases between. CDR3 length equals 12 residues. CDR3 amino acids: CASSPVGDGYTF. DNA of the CDR3: TGTGCCAGCAGCCCCGTGGGGGATGGCTACACCTTC.

This clonotype came up once. The chain has TRBV27 and TRBJ2-7, with TRBD1 as a possible D gene (6 bases). This CDR3 is built from 15 residues. Germline CDR1 MNHEY, CDR2 SMNVEV (reference sequence). V lost 5 bases to trimming and J lost 3 bases, with 17 bases between them. CDR3 DNA sequence: TGTGCCAGCAGTCCAACGAGGGGGATATTCTACGAGCAGTACTTC. It encodes CASSPTRGIFYEQYF.

There are many counts of this clonotype. This rearrangement joins TRBV25-1 to TRBJ2-7, with TRBD1 matching over 8 bases. This CDR3 is 16 amino acids long. Germline V gene data show CDR1 as MGHDK and CDR2 as SYGVNS. Trimming took 6 bases from V and 4 from J; bases not matched to a gene: 14. The CDR3 reads CASSEGSSGQEYEQYF. The CDR3 DNA reads TGTGCCAGCAGCGAAGGCTCGTCGGGACAGGAGTACGAGCAGTACTTC.

This sequence joins TRBV28 and TRBJ2-3; D gene ambiguous. CDR3 length: 14 amino acids. Trimming pared 5 bases from V and 5 bases from J, leaving 14 bases between. In germline, CDR1 is MDHEN, CDR2 SYDVKM. CDR3 loop: CASSAFRTGDTQYF. In DNA, the CDR3 is TGTGCCAGCAGTGCCTTCCGGACGGGAGATACGCAGTATTTT.

In its sample, this clonotype was seen a few times. V is TRBV15 and J is TRBJ2-7, with 7 bases identical to TRBD2. With 0 bases clipped from V and 3 bases from J, the junction kept 11 bases outside the gene matches. The CDR3 has 17 amino acids. The germline CDR1 and CDR2 sequences are LNHNV and YYDKDF (reference sequence). CDR3 bases: TGTGCCACCAGCAGAGATCTTGCGGGAGCTTTTAGCTACGAGCAGTACTTC. It translates to CATSRDLAGAFSYEQYF. Looking up the rest from reference TRBV15 and TRBJ2-7 gives the full variable domain: DAMVIQNPRYQVTQFGKPVTLSCSQTLNHNVMYWYQQKSSQAPKLLFHYYDKDFNNEADTPDNFQSRRPNTSFCFLDIRSPGLGDTAMYLCATSRDLAGAFSYEQYFGPGTRLTVT.

The V gene is TRBV24-1, the J gene TRBJ1-5; D gene ambiguous. The V gene's germline CDR1 is KGHDR and CDR2 SFDVKD. Between the trimmed V and J ends, which lost 10 bases and 3 bases, there was a span of 12 bases. The CDR3 covers 13 residues. The CDR3 loop reads CATRGRDNQPQHF. The CDR3 DNA follows: TGTGCCACAAGAGGACGGGACAATCAGCCCCAGCATTTT.

The chain combines TRBV20-1 with TRBJ1-5; no firm D call. Germline-derived CDR1 and CDR2 are DFQATT and SNEGSKA (reference sequence). Deletions cut 2 bases from V and 4 bases from J, with 9 bases between. This CDR3 has 13 residues. The CDR3 protein is CSARPDLNQPQHF. CDR3 DNA: TGCAGTGCTAGACCGGACCTAAATCAGCCCCAGCATTTT.

This clonotype was detected only a few times. This chain links TRBV24-1 with TRBJ2-5, with TRBD1 matching 9 bases. After removal of 5 bases from V and 2 bases from J, the junction contained 8 bases not matched to a gene. This CDR3 has 16 residues. Germline V gives CDR1 KGHDR, CDR2 SFDVKD. The DNA of the CDR3 is TGTGCCACCAGTGTGGGAAACAGGGGGCGACAAGAGACCCAGTACTTC. As protein: CATSVGNRGRQETQYF.

The chain joins TRBV5-1 to TRBJ2-6; no clear D. Trimming left V 4 bases short and J 1 base short, with 6 bases between. The CDR3 totals 14 residues. The V gene's germline CDR1 is SGHRS and CDR2 YFSETQ. CDR3 amino acids: CASSDPSGANVLTF. DNA for the CDR3: TGCGCCAGCAGCGACCCTTCTGGGGCCAACGTCCTGACTTTC.

Only a few counts were recorded for this clonotype. The chain combines TRBV28 with TRBJ2-7; 8 bases fit TRBD1. The germline V gene has CDR1 MDHEN and CDR2 SYDVKM. This CDR3 is 15 amino acids long. The junction had 6 bases not matched to a gene; V was cut back by 5 bases and J by 0 bases. CDR3 sequence: CASSTQGGNSYEQYF. The CDR3 coding sequence is TGTGCCAGCAGTACACAGGGGGGTAACTCCTACGAGCAGTACTTC.